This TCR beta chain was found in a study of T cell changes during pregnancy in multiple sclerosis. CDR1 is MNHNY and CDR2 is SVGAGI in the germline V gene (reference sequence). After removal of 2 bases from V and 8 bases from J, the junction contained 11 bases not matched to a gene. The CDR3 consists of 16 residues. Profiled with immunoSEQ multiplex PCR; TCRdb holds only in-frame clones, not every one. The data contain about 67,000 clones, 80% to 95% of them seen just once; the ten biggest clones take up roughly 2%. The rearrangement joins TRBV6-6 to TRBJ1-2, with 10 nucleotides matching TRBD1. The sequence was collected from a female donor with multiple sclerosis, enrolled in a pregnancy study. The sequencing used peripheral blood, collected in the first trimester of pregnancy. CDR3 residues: CASSYPSGQGDYGYTF. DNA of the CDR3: TGTGCCAGCAGTTACCCCTCTGGACAGGGGGATTACGGCTACACCTTC.